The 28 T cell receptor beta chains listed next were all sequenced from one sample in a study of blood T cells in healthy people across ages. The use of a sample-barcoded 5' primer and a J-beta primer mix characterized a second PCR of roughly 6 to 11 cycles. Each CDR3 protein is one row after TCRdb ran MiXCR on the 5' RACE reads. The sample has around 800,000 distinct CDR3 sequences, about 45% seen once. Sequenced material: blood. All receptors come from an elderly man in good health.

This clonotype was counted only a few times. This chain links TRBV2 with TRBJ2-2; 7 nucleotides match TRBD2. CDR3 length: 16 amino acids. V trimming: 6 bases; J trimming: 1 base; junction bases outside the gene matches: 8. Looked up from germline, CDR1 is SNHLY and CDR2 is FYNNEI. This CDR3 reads CASRVPGLKNTGELFF. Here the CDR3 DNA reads TGTGCCAGCAGAGTGCCGGGACTAAAGAACACCGGGGAGCTGTTTTTT.

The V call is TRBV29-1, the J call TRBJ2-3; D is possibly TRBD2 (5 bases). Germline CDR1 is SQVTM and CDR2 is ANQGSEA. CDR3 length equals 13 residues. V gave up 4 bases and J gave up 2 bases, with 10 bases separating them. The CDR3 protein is CSVGGPLTDTQYF. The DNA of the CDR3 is TGCAGCGTTGGAGGGCCCCTCACAGATACGCAGTATTTT.

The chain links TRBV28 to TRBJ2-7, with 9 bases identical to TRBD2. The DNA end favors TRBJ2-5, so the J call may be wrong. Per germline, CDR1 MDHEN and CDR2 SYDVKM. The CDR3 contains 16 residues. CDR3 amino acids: CASSLSASGEEETQYF. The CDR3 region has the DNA TGTGCCAGCAGTTTATCGGCTAGCGGGGAAGAAGAGACCCAGTACTTC.

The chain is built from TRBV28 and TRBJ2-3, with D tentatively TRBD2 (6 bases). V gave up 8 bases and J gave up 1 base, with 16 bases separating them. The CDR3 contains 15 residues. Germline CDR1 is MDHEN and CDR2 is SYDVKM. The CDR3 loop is CASCSGGVGTDTQYF. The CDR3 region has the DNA TGTGCCAGCTGCTCAGGAGGGGTGGGCACAGATACGCAGTATTTT.

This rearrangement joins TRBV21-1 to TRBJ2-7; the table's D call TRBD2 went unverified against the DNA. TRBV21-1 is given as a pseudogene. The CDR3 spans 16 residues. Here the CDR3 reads CASSGPRLAPFYEQYF. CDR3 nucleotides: TGTGCCAGCAGCGGACCTCGACTAGCCCCCTTCTACGAGCAGTACTTC.

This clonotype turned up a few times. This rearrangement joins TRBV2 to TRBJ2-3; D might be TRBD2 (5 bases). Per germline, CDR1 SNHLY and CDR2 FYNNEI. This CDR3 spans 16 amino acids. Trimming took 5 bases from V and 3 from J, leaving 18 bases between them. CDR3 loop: CASSPPAGQMTDTQYF. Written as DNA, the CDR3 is TGTGCCAGCAGTCCCCCCGCGGGCCAAATGACAGATACGCAGTATTTT. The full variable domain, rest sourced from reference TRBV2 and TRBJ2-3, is EPEVTQTPSHQVTQMGQEVILRCVPISNHLYFYWYRQILGQKVEFLVSFYNNEISEKSEIFDDQFSVERPDGSNFTLKIRSTKLEDSAMYFCASSPPAGQMTDTQYFGPGTRLTVL.

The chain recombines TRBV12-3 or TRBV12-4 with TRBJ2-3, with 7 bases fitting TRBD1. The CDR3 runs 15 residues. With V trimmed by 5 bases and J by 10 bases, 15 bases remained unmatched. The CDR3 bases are TGTGCCAGCAGTCAACACCGGGACAGAGATCGGGCGCAGTATTTT. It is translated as CASSQHRDRDRAQYF.

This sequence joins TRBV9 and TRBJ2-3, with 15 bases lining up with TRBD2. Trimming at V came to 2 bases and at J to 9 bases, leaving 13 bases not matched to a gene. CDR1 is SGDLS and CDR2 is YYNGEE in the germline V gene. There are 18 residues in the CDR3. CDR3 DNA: TGTGCCAGCAGCGTCGACCCTTGGACTAGCGGGGGGGTAGGGACGCAGTATTTT. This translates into CASSVDPWTSGGVGTQYF.

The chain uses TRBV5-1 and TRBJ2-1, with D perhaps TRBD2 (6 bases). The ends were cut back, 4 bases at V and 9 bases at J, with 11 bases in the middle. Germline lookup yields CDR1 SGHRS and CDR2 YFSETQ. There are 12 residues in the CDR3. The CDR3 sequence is CASSEPEGEQFF. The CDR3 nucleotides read TGCGCCAGCAGCGAACCGGAGGGTGAGCAGTTCTTC. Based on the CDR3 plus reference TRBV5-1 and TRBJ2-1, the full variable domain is KAGVTQTPRYLIKTRGQQVTLSCSPISGHRSVSWYQQTPGQGLQFLFEYFSETQRNKGNFPGRFSGRQFSNSRSEMNVSTLELGDSALYLCASSEPEGEQFFGPGTRLTVL.

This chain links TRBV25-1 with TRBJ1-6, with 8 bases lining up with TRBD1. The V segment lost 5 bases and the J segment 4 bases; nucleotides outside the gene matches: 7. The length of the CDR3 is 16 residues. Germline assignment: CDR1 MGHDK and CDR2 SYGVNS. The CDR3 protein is CASSPAQGAYNSPLHF. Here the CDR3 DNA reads TGTGCCAGCAGTCCGGCTCAGGGGGCGTATAATTCACCCCTCCACTTT.

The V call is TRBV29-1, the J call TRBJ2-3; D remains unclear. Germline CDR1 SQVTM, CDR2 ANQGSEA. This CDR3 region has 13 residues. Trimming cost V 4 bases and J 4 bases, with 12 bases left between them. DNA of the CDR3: TGCAGCGTTGCAGGCCCCCTCCCAGATACGCAGTATTTT. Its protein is CSVAGPLPDTQYF.

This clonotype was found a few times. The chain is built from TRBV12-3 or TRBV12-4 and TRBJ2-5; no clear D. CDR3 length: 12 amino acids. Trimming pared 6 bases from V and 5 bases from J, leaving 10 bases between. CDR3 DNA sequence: TGTGCCAGCAGCTCGTCATTGGAGACCCAGTACTTC. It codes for CASSSSLETQYF.

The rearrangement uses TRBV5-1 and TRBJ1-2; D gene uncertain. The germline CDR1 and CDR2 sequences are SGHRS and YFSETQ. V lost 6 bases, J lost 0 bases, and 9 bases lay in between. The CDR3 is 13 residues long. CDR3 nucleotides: TGCGCCAGCACCCGCGACACTAACTATGGCTACACCTTC. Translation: CASTRDTNYGYTF.

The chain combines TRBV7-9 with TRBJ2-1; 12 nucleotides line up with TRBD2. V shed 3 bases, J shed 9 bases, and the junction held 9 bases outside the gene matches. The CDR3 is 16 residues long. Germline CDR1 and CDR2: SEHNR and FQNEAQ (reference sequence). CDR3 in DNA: TGTGCCAGCAGCTTGGCTAGCGGGAGGGCCTTCACTGAGCAGTTCTTC. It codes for CASSLASGRAFTEQFF.

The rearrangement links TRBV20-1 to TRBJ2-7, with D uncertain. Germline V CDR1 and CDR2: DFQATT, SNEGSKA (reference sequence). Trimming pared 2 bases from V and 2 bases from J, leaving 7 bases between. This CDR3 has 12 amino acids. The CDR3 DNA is TGCAGTGCTAGATCCCCGCCCTACGAGCAGTACTTC. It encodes CSARSPPYEQYF.

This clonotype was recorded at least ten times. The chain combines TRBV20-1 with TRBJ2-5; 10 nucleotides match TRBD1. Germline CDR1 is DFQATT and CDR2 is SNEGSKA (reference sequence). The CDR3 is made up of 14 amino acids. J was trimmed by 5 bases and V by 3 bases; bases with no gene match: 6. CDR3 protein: CSASRQGARETQYF. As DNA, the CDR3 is TGCAGTGCTAGCCGACAGGGGGCGAGGGAGACCCAGTACTTC.

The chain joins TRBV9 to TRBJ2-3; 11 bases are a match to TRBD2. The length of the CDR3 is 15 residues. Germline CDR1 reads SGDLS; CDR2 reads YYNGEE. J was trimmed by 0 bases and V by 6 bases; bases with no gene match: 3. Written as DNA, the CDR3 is TGTGCCAGCACCCGACTAGCGGGGAGCACAGATACGCAGTATTTT. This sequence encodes CASTRLAGSTDTQYF.

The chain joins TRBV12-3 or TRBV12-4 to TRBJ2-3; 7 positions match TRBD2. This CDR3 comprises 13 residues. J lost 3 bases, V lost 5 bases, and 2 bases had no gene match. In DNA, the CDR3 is TGTGCCAGCAGTATCGGGAGGACAGATACGCAGTATTTT. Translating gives CASSIGRTDTQYF.

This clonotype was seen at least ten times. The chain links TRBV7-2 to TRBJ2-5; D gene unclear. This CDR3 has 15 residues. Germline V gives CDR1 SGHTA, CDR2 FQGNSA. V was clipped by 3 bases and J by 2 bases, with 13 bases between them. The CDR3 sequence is CASSFGLTLQETQYF. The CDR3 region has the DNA TGTGCCAGCAGCTTCGGGCTAACCCTACAAGAGACCCAGTACTTC.

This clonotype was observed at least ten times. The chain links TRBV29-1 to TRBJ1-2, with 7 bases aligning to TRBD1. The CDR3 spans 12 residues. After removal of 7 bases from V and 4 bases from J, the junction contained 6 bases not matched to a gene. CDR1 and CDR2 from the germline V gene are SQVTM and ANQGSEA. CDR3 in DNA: TGCAGCGCCGGGGCAGGGGGCTATGGCTACACCTTC. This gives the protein CSAGAGGYGYTF.

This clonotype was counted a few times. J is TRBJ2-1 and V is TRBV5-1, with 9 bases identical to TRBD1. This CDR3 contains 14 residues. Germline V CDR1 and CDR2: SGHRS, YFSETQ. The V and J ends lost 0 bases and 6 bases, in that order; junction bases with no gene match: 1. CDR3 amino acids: CASSLEDRGNEQFF. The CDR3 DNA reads TGCGCCAGCAGCTTGGAGGACAGGGGCAATGAGCAGTTCTTC.

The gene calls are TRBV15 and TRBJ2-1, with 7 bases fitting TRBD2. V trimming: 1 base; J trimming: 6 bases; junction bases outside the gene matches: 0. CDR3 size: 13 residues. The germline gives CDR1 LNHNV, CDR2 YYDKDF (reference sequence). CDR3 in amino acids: CATSRASGNEQFF. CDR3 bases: TGTGCCACCAGCAGAGCTAGCGGCAATGAGCAGTTCTTC.

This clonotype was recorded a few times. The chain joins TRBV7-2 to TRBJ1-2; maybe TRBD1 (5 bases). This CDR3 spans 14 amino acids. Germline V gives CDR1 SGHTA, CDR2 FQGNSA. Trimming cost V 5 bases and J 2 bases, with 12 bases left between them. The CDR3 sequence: CASSPLGGNYGYTF. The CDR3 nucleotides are TGTGCCAGCAGCCCCCTGGGGGGGAACTATGGCTACACCTTC.

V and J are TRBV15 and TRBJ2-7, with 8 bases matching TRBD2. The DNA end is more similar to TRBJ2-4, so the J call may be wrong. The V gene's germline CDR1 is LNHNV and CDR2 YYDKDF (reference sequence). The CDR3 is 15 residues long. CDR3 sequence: CATSRSGGGRNIQYF. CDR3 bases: TGTGCCACCAGCAGGTCGGGAGGGGGGAGAAACATTCAGTACTTC.

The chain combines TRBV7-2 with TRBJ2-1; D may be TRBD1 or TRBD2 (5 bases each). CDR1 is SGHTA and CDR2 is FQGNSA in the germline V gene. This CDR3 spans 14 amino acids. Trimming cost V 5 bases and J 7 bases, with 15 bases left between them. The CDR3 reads CASSPPGPRNEQFF. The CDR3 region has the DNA TGTGCCAGCAGCCCGCCGGGACCGAGGAATGAGCAGTTCTTC.

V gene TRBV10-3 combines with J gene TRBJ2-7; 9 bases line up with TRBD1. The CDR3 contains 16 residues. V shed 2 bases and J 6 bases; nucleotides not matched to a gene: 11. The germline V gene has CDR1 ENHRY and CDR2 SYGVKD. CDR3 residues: CAISESLGGQGLEQYF. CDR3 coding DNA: TGTGCCATCAGTGAGAGTTTAGGTGGACAGGGGCTCGAGCAGTACTTC.

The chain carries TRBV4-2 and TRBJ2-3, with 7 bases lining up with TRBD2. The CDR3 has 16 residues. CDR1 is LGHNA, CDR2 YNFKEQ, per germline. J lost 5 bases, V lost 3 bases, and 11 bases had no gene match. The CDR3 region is CASSHKTSSGGDTQYF. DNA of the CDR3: TGTGCCAGCAGCCACAAGACTAGCTCCGGTGGAGATACGCAGTATTTT.

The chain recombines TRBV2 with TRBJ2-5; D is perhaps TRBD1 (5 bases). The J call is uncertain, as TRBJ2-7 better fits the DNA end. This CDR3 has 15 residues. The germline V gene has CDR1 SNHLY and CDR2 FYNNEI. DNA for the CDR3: TGTGCCAGCAGTGAAGCGCTTCAGGGAACGGGCGAGCAGTACTTC. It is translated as CASSEALQGTGEQYF.